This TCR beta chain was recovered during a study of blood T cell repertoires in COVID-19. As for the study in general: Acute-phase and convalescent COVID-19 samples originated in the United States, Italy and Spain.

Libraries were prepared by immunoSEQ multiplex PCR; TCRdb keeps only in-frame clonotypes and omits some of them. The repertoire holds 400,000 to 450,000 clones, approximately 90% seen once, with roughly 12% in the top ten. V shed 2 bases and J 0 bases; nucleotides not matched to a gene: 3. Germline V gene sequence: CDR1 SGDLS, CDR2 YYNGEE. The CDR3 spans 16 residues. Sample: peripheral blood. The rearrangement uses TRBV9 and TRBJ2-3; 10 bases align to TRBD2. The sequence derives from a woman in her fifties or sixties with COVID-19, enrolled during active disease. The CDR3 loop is CASSVSAGGSTDTQYF. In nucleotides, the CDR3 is TGTGCCAGCAGCGTTTCAGCGGGGGGGAGCACAGATACGCAGTATTTT.